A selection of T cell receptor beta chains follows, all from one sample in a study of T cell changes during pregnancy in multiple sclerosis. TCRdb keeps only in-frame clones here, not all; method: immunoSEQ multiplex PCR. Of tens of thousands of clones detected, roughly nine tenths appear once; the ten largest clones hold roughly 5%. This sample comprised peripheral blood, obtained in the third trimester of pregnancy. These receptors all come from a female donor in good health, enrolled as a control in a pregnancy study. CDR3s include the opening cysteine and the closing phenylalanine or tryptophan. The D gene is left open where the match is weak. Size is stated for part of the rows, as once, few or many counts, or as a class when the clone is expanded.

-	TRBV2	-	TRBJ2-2	TGTGCCAGCAGAGCGGTCATGAACACCGGGGAGCTGTTTTTT	CASRAVMNTGELFF
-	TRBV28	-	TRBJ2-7	TGTGCCAGCAGTATATCAGGGTTCGGCTACGAGCAGTACTTC	CASSISGFGYEQYF
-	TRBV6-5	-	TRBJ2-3	TGTGCCAGCAGGGAAACTAATACCGGCATATATACGCAGTATTTT	CASRETNTGIYTQYF
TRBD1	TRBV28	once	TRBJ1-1	TGTGCCAGCATCATAAAGGCAGGGGGCGGTTGGGACACTGAAGCTTTCTTT	CASIIKAGGGWDTEAFF
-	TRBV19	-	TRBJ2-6	TGTGCCAGTAAAGGAGACTCTGGGGCCAACGTCCTGACTTTC	CASKGDSGANVLTF
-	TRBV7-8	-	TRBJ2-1	TGTGCCAGCAGCTTAGCGCGGTCCATCCCGGCGTCCTACAATGAGCAGTTCTTC	CASSLARSIPASYNEQFF
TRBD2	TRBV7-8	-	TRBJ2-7	TGTGCCAGCAGCCCCGTGGGGGGGTTCTCCTACGAGCAGTACTTC	CASSPVGGFSYEQYF
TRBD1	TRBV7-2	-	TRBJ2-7	TGTGCCAGCAGCCTCGACAGGGCGAGGTACGAGCAGTACTTC	CASSLDRARYEQYF
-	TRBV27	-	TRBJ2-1	TGTGCCAGCAGCCTTCAGGGGAATGAGCAGTTCTTC	CASSLQGNEQFF
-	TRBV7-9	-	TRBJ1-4	TGTGCCAGCAGCCCAGGGGTACTCAGGGTTGGCGAAAAACTGTTTTTT	CASSPGVLRVGEKLFF
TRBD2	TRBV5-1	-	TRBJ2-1	TGCGCCAGCGGGGGGCTAGCGGGAACCTACAATGAGCAGTTCTTC	CASGGLAGTYNEQFF
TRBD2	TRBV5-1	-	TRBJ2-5	TGCGCCAGCAGCCTAGGCTCTGGCGGGGGGTACCAAGAGACCCAGTACTTC	CASSLGSGGGYQETQYF
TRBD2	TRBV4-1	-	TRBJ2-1	TGCGCCAGCAGCCAAGGGGGACTAGCGGGAGGTGCCGTTTACAATGAGCAGTTCTTC	CASSQGGLAGGAVYNEQFF
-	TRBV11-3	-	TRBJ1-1	TGTGCCAGCAGCCCCGGGGGGGCTGAGAACACTGAAGCTTTCTTT	CASSPGGAENTEAFF
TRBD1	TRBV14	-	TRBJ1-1	TGTGCCAGCAGCCACCGACAGGGGAGGAGCACTGAAGCTTTCTTT	CASSHRQGRSTEAFF
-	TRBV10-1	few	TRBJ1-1	TGCGCCAGCAGCAGAATGGGAGGTGAAGCTTTCTTT	CASSRMGGEAFF
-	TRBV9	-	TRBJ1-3	TGTGCCAGCAGCCAAAGACAGTCTGGAAACACCATATATTTT	CASSQRQSGNTIYF
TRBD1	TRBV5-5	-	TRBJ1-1	TGTGCCAGCAGCCCCCGGGACAGGTACATGAACACTGAAGCTTTCTTT	CASSPRDRYMNTEAFF
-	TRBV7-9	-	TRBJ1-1	TGTGCCAGCAGCTTAGGGTTGGGGGGTGCTGAAGCTTTCTTT	CASSLGLGGAEAFF
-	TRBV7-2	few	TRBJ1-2	TGTGCCAGCAGCTCGAGAGGCGGCTACACCTTC	CASSSRGGYTF
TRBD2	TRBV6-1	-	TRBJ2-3	TGTGCCAGCAAGGGACTAGCTCTCTCAGATACGCAGTATTTT	CASKGLALSDTQYF
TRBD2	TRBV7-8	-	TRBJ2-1	TGTGCCAGCAGCTCCTTATTTAGCGGGAGGGACAATGAGCAGTTCTTC	CASSSLFSGRDNEQFF
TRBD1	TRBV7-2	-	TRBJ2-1	TGTGCCAGCAGCCAGGGGACAGGGGTCCTCAATGAGCAGTTCTTC	CASSQGTGVLNEQFF
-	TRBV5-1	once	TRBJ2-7	TGCGCCAGCAGCTTGGCGGGTCGCGGGACGACCTACGAGCAGTACTTC	CASSLAGRGTTYEQYF
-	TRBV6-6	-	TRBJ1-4	TGTGCCAGCAACCTCCAGGGGTTAAAAGAAAAACTGTTTTTT	CASNLQGLKEKLFF
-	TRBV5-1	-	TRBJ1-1	TGCGCCAGCAGCTTGGACGGTGCAGGGCGGGGCACTGAAGCTTTCTTT	CASSLDGAGRGTEAFF
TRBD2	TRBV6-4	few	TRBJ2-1	TGTGCCAGCAGTGACGGGGGGGAGAACGGTGAGCAGTTCTTC	CASSDGGENGEQFF
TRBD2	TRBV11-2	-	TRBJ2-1	TGTGCCAGCAGCCTTAGTGGCGTGAGCGGGGGGGCCTATGAGCAGTTCTTC	CASSLSGVSGGAYEQFF
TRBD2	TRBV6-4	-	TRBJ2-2	TGTGCCAGCAGCTCTAGCGGAGAGACCGGGGAGCTGTTTTTT	CASSSSGETGELFF
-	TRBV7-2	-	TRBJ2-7	TGTGCCAGCAGCTTCGTGCAGGATCATTACGAGCAGTACTTC	CASSFVQDHYEQYF
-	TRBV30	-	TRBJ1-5	TGTGCCTGGGGGCCCGATCAGCCCCAGCATTTT	CAWGPDQPQHF